One sample yielded the 10 T cell receptor beta chains listed below, sequenced in a study of cytomegalovirus exposure and HLA in healthy donors. The PCR employed 60 Vbeta primers together with 13 Jbeta primers. Assay used: immunoSEQ multiplex PCR; TCRdb lists only in-frame clones, some missing. The repertoire holds more than 100,000 clones, 65% to 80% seen once, with about 30% in the top ten. Sequencing was carried out using PBMCs. Source of these receptors: a man aged 55 to 70 in good health and CMV-seropositive.

The chain employs TRBV28 and TRBJ2-4, with D perhaps TRBD1 (6 bases). This CDR3 comprises 13 residues. Trimming left V 1 base short and J 6 bases short, with 7 bases between. Germline CDR1 and CDR2: MDHEN and SYDVKM. CDR3 DNA: TGTGCCAGCAGTTTATCGGACAGAAACATTCAGTACTTC. Translating it yields CASSLSDRNIQYF.

J is TRBJ2-3 and V is TRBV4-2; the match to TRBD2 covers 16 bases. From germline, CDR1 is LGHNA and CDR2 YNFKEQ. The V and J ends lost 3 bases and 5 bases, in that order; junction bases with no gene match: 14. This CDR3 region has 20 residues. Here the CDR3 DNA reads TGTGCCAGCAGCCAGTGGTGGTCCGGGACTAGCGGGGGGGCCAAAGATACGCAGTATTTT. It translates to CASSQWWSGTSGGAKDTQYF.

The rearrangement links TRBV2 to TRBJ1-5, with D perhaps matching TRBD1 (5 bases). Trimming shortened V by 8 bases and J by 5 bases, and 16 bases separated the two germline ends. Looked up from germline, CDR1 is SNHLY and CDR2 is FYNNEI. The CDR3 consists of 14 residues. CDR3 nucleotides: TGTGCCAGCCGGCGGGGAGACAGCGATCAGCCCCAGCATTTT. This sequence encodes CASRRGDSDQPQHF. The full variable domain, in which reference TRBV2 and TRBJ1-5 provide the parts outside the CDR3, is EPEVTQTPSHQVTQMGQEVILRCVPISNHLYFYWYRQILGQKVEFLVSFYNNEISEKSEIFDDQFSVERPDGSNFTLKIRSTKLEDSAMYFCASRRGDSDQPQHFGDGTRLSIL.

This chain links TRBV5-8 with TRBJ2-7; D might be TRBD2 (5 bases). Trimming shortened V by 4 bases and J by 6 bases, and 14 bases separated the two germline ends. CDR1 and CDR2 (germline): SGHTS, YDEGEE. The CDR3 is made up of 13 amino acids. CDR3 nucleotide sequence: TGTGCCAGCAGCGGGAGTCTGAGCTCCGAGCAGTACTTC. Amino acid sequence: CASSGSLSSEQYF.

V gene TRBV18 combines with J gene TRBJ2-3, with D possibly TRBD2 on 6 matching bases. V dropped 2 bases and J dropped 5 bases, with 14 bases sitting between them. In germline, CDR1 is KGHSH, CDR2 LQKENI. This CDR3 region has 15 residues. The DNA for the CDR3 is TGTGCCAGCTCACCAGCGGGGCCAGATGGAGATACGCAGTATTTT. This codes for CASSPAGPDGDTQYF.

This clone was recorded a few times. CDR3 sequence (DNA): TGCAGCGTTGAAGGGACAACCGACTTCGGCTACACCTTC. It translates to CSVEGTTDFGYTF. This sequence joins TRBV29-1 and TRBJ1-2; the D gene is possibly TRBD1 (5 bases). The CDR3 runs 13 residues. V lost 1 base, J lost 8 bases, and 14 bases lay in between. Germline V gives CDR1 SQVTM, CDR2 ANQGSEA.

This sequence joins TRBV5-6 and TRBJ2-3, with D maybe TRBD1 (6 bases). Germline V gives CDR1 SGHDT, CDR2 YYEEEE. V shed 4 bases and J shed 2 bases, with 17 bases lying between them. This CDR3 contains 16 residues. The CDR3 here is CASSPRGSRVTDTQYF. In DNA form, the CDR3 reads TGTGCCAGCAGCCCTAGGGGGAGCAGGGTCACAGATACGCAGTATTTT.

The chain links TRBV5-1 to TRBJ2-7, with 12 bases identical to TRBD1. Germline CDR1 is SGHRS and CDR2 is YFSETQ. The CDR3 loop spans 17 amino acids. The V gene end was trimmed by 4 bases and the J gene end by 4 bases; junction bases not matched to a gene: 12. The CDR3 DNA is TGCGCCAGCAGCCCGTCCCGGGACAGGGGGCGCCGGTACGAGCAGTACTTC. Translation gives CASSPSRDRGRRYEQYF.

In its sample, this clone was seen a few times. CDR3 DNA sequence: TGTGCCAGCAGTCCCGGGGTCAGGGGGCTTCAGCCCCAGCATTTT. Amino acids: CASSPGVRGLQPQHF. The chain employs TRBV6-6 and TRBJ1-5, with 8 bases identical to TRBD1. The CDR3 is made up of 15 amino acids. Per germline, CDR1 MNHNY and CDR2 SVGAGI (reference sequence). After removal of 5 bases from V and 6 bases from J, the junction contained 9 bases not matched to a gene.

The J gene is TRBJ2-7, the V gene TRBV6-5; 10 bases are shared with TRBD2. Unmatched junction bases numbered 3, after V lost 8 bases and J lost 2 bases. CDR1 and CDR2 (germline): MNHEY, SVGAGI. The length of the CDR3 is 13 residues. For the CDR3, the DNA is TGTGCCAGCGGACTAGCGGCTGCCTACGAGCAGTACTTC. Protein product: CASGLAAAYEQYF.